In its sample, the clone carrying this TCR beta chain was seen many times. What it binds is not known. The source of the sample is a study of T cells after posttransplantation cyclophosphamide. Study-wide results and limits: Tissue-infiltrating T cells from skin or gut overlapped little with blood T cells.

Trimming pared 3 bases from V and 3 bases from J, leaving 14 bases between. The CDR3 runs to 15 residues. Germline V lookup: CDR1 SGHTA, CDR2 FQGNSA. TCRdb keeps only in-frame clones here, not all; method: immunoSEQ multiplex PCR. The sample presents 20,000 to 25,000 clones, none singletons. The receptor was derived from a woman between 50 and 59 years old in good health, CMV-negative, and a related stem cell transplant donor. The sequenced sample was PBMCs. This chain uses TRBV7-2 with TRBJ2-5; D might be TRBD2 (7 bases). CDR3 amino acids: CASSLRGGREETQYF. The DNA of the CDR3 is TGTGCCAGCAGCTTGAGGGGGGGGCGCGAAGAGACCCAGTACTTC.